This is a list of T cell receptor beta chains from one sample in a study of cytomegalovirus exposure and HLA in healthy donors. The method was immunoSEQ multiplex PCR; TCRdb's version includes in-frame clones alone and lacks a portion of them. The sample holds about 150,000 clones, approximately 78% seen once. Sequencing was carried out using PBMCs. Receptors were obtained from a woman in her forties in good health and CMV-seronegative. Both conserved end residues are part of each CDR3. The D gene is left open where the match is weak. Rows may omit the clone size; those that give it use once, few, many or a size class.

TRBJ1-2 | once | TRBV5-1 | TRBD1 | TGCGCCAGCAGCTTGTACGGGACAGGATATAGTCGGGGCTACACCTTC | CASSLYGTGYSRGYTF
TRBJ2-5 | NA | TRBV5-4 | NA | TGTGCCAGCAGCTTGGAGGGGGTGGTGGGGACCCAGTACTTC | CASSLEGVVGTQYF
TRBJ2-2 | NA | TRBV15 | TRBD1 | TGTGCCACCAGAGGGGAGACAGGGGGTTTCGGGGAGCTGTTTTTT | CATRGETGGFGELFF
TRBJ1-4 | NA | TRBV5-1 | NA | TGCGCCAGCAGCTTTGGAGGTCAGGCGCGGCTTAATGAAAAACTGTTTTTT | CASSFGGQARLNEKLFF
TRBJ1-2 | NA | TRBV10-2 | TRBD1 | TGCGCCAGCAGTCTACCGGGACAGGGTAACTATGGCTACACCTTC | CASSLPGQGNYGYTF
TRBJ2-5 | NA | TRBV15 | TRBD1 | TGTGCCACCAGCAGACTCGGGACAGGGGGGGAGACCCAGTACTTC | CATSRLGTGGETQYF
TRBJ2-3 | NA | TRBV5-1 | NA | TGCGCCAGCAGCTTCCAGGGGACTACCACAGATACGCAGTATTTT | CASSFQGTTTDTQYF
TRBJ2-3 | NA | TRBV6-5 | TRBD1 | TGTGCCAGCAGTTTCTCGGCAGGGGGTCTCACGGATACGCAGTATTTT | CASSFSAGGLTDTQYF
TRBJ1-1 | few | TRBV10-3 | NA | TGTGCCATCAGTGGCACAGGAAACACTGAAGCTTTCTTT | CAISGTGNTEAFF
TRBJ1-2 | NA | TRBV7-2 | TRBD1 | TGTGCCAGCAGCTTAGGATCGGGACAGGTACTTCCCTACACCTTC | CASSLGSGQVLPYTF
TRBJ1-1 | NA | TRBV7-2 | NA | TGTGCCAGCAGCTTGGGAGGTCTTAGCACTGAAGCTTTCTTT | CASSLGGLSTEAFF
TRBJ2-1 | NA | TRBV7-3 | NA | TGTGCCAGCAGCACTCAGGGCGGTCGGTACAATGAGCAGTTCTTC | CASSTQGGRYNEQFF
TRBJ2-1 | NA | TRBV27 | TRBD2 | TGTGCCAGCAGTCGAGCGGGGGGTTACAATGAGCAGTTCTTC | CASSRAGGYNEQFF
TRBJ2-7 | NA | TRBV18 | TRBD1 | TGTGCCAGCTCGGCCGGGACAGGTTCCTACGAGCAGTACTTC | CASSAGTGSYEQYF
TRBJ1-5 | NA | TRBV2 | NA | TGTGCCAGCAGTGAGTCGGCGCAGGATAGCAATCAGCCCCAGCATTTT | CASSESAQDSNQPQHF
TRBJ2-7 | NA | TRBV5-1 | TRBD2 | TGCGCCAGCAGCTCTTTGGGACTAGCGGGACCGTACGAGCAGTACTTC | CASSSLGLAGPYEQYF
TRBJ1-1 | NA | TRBV5-5 | TRBD1 | TGTGCCAGCAGCCGACAGGGCGGTTTCGGCACTGAAGCTTTCTTT | CASSRQGGFGTEAFF
TRBJ2-2 | NA | TRBV10-1 | TRBD1 | TGCGCCAGCACCCCGGGACAGGGGGGCACCGGGGAGCTGTTTTTT | CASTPGQGGTGELFF
TRBJ1-5 | NA | TRBV2 | TRBD1 | TGTGCCAGCAGGGGGGACAGCGGGAATCAGCCCCAGCATTTT | CASRGDSGNQPQHF
TRBJ1-6 | NA | TRBV19 | NA | TGTGCCAGTAGTCCTCCGGGGGTACGCTATAATTCACCCCTCCACTTT | CASSPPGVRYNSPLHF
TRBJ2-1 | NA | TRBV18 | TRBD1 | TGTGCCAGCTCACCACGGACAGGGACCTACAATGAGCAGTTCTTC | CASSPRTGTYNEQFF
TRBJ2-7 | NA | TRBV11-2 | NA | TGTGCCAGCAGCTTATCCCCCGACACTTCCTACGAGCAGTACTTC | CASSLSPDTSYEQYF
TRBJ1-4 | NA | TRBV6-5 | TRBD1 | TGTGCCAGCAGGAAGACAGGGTTAGCTAATGAAAAACTGTTTTTT | CASRKTGLANEKLFF
TRBJ1-1 | NA | TRBV5-1 | TRBD1 | TGCGCCAGCAGCAAGGACAGGGGGCCCCTGAAGGACACTGAAGCTTTCTTT | CASSKDRGPLKDTEAFF
TRBJ1-2 | NA | TRBV6-1 | NA | TGTGCCAGCACTGAGATGTTGGCAGGGGCCTATGGCTACACCTTC | CASTEMLAGAYGYTF
TRBJ1-5 | NA | TRBV19 | NA | TGTGCCAGTAGTATAGTGAGCAACAATCAGCCCCAGCATTTT | CASSIVSNNQPQHF
TRBJ1-4 | NA | TRBV27 | NA | TGTGCCAGCAGTTTACACAGGAGTAATGAAAAACTGTTTTTT | CASSLHRSNEKLFF